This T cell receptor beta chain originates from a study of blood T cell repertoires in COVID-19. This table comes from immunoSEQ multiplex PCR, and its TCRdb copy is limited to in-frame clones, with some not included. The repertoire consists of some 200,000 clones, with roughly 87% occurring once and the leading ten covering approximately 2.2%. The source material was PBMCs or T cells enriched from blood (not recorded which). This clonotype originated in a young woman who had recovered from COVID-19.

The CDR3 nucleotides read TGTGCCAGCGGGACAGGGGGTGGCTACACCTTC. As protein: CASGTGGGYTF. The rearrangement uses TRBV12-3 or TRBV12-4 and TRBJ1-2, with TRBD1 matching over 11 bases. With 8 bases clipped from V and 7 bases from J, the junction kept 0 bases outside the gene matches. The CDR3 loop spans 11 amino acids.